This T cell receptor beta chain appears in the sequencing data of a study of shared clonotypes between healthy human individuals. Only in-frame clones appear in the TCRdb table, and some are missing; sequencing was by immunoSEQ multiplex PCR. The sample shows 2,100,000 or so clones, around 95% of them seen only once. The V end lost 6 bases, the J end lost 4 bases, and 19 bases lay between the germline ends. The CDR3 length is 15 residues. The germline V gene has CDR1 MNHEY and CDR2 SVGAGI. The chain couples TRBV6-5 to TRBJ2-7; tentatively, D is TRBD1 (6 bases). The clonotype originates from a man aged 18 to 29 in good health. Sequenced: naive CD4+ T cells sorted from blood. The subset here: CD45RA+ positively selected. As DNA, the CDR3 is TGTGCCAGCAGGAAACGACAGGAAGTGATTTACGAGCAGTACTTC. This sequence encodes CASRKRQEVIYEQYF.